These 11 T cell receptor beta chains originate from one sample sequenced in a study of T cell changes during pregnancy in multiple sclerosis. Data came from immunoSEQ multiplex PCR; TCRdb stores just in-frame clones and leaves some out. The sample includes more than 30,000 clones, about 89% of them seen just once. Sequencing was performed on CD4+ T cells from peripheral blood mononuclear cells, taken in the third trimester of pregnancy. The receptors were gathered from a female donor in good health, enrolled as a control in a pregnancy study.

This rearrangement joins TRBV27 to TRBJ2-7; weak D call: TRBD1 (6 bases). This CDR3 region has 15 residues. Germline loops: CDR1 MNHEY, CDR2 SMNVEV (reference sequence). The V end lost 4 bases, the J end lost 0 bases, and 13 bases lay between the germline ends. The CDR3 DNA is TGTGCCAGCAGTTCTCCCTTACAGGGCTCCTACGAGCAGTACTTC. It encodes CASSSPLQGSYEQYF.

The chain joins TRBV2 to TRBJ2-5; D is perhaps TRBD2 (6 bases). Germline CDR1 SNHLY, CDR2 FYNNEI. Deletions cut 6 bases from V and 2 bases from J, with 10 bases between. The CDR3 contains 13 residues. The chain's CDR3 is CASRRDSQETQYF. DNA of the CDR3: TGTGCCAGCAGAAGGGACTCACAAGAGACCCAGTACTTC. The full variable domain, with the rest looked up from reference TRBV2 and TRBJ2-5, is EPEVTQTPSHQVTQMGQEVILRCVPISNHLYFYWYRQILGQKVEFLVSFYNNEISEKSEIFDDQFSVERPDGSNFTLKIRSTKLEDSAMYFCASRRDSQETQYFGPGTRLLVL.

The rearrangement joins TRBV27 to TRBJ2-7; perhaps TRBD1 as D (6 bases). CDR3 length: 14 residues. V gave up 3 bases and J gave up 6 bases, with 15 bases separating them. Germline V gene data show CDR1 as MNHEY and CDR2 as SMNVEV (reference sequence). CDR3 coding DNA: TGTGCCAGCAGTTTCCGAGAGGGGGTTTTCGAGCAGTACTTC. Protein sequence: CASSFREGVFEQYF.

V gene TRBV28 combines with J gene TRBJ1-2; a weak D match, TRBD1 (6 bases). The germline gives CDR1 MDHEN, CDR2 SYDVKM. V lost 7 bases and J 7 bases, leaving 19 bases between the germline ends. The CDR3 runs 14 residues. CDR3 in amino acids: CASTLVGVQGGYTF. The CDR3 DNA sequence: TGTGCCAGCACTTTGGTGGGGGTACAGGGTGGCTACACCTTC.

V and J are TRBV10-2 and TRBJ2-7; the D is unclear. Between the trimmed V and J ends, which lost 0 bases and 5 bases, there was a span of 11 bases. Germline V lookup: CDR1 WSHSY, CDR2 SAAADI. The CDR3 length is 14 residues. CDR3 amino acids: CASSESILPNEQYF. CDR3 in DNA: TGCGCCAGCAGTGAGTCGATTCTACCAAACGAGCAGTACTTC.

V gene TRBV27 combines with J gene TRBJ2-5, with D hard to call. The DNA end is more similar to TRBJ2-7, so the J call may be wrong. The CDR3 covers 14 residues. The germline gives CDR1 MNHEY, CDR2 SMNVEV (reference sequence). The CDR3 sequence is CASSFVPKRYEQYF. Written as DNA, the CDR3 is TGTGCCAGCAGTTTTGTCCCAAAGAGATACGAGCAGTACTTC.

This clone was seen a single time. CDR3 sequence reads: CASSFLAGGGTGELFF. CDR3 sequence (DNA): TGTGCCAGCAGTTTTCTAGCGGGAGGCGGCACCGGGGAGCTGTTTTTT. V usage is TRBV28 and J usage is TRBJ2-2; the match to TRBD2 covers 11 bases. CDR1 is MDHEN and CDR2 is SYDVKM in the germline V gene. V was pared by 3 bases and J by 4 bases, with 4 bases of the junction left unmatched. This CDR3 contains 16 residues.

The chain recombines TRBV10-1 with TRBJ2-1; 9 nucleotides align to TRBD2. Germline V CDR1 and CDR2: WNHNN, SYGVQD (reference sequence). This CDR3 contains 13 residues. The J segment lost 14 bases and the V segment lost 10 bases, leaving 15 bases of the junction unmatched. CDR3: CATASASGASKFF. CDR3 DNA sequence: TGCGCCACCGCCTCGGCTAGCGGGGCCTCGAAGTTCTTC.

The chain employs TRBV4-1 and TRBJ2-3, with TRBD2 identical over 10 bases. The J segment lost 4 bases and the V segment lost 0 bases, leaving 13 bases of the junction unmatched. Germline lookup yields CDR1 MGHRA and CDR2 YSYEKL. The CDR3 is 19 residues long. Here the CDR3 reads CASSQDGSGRALGADTQYF. CDR3 coding DNA: TGCGCCAGCAGCCAAGATGGGAGCGGGAGGGCCTTAGGAGCAGATACGCAGTATTTT.

The genes are TRBV28 and TRBJ1-4, with TRBD1 matching 7 bases. The CDR3 is made up of 13 amino acids. Per the germline V gene, CDR1 is MDHEN and CDR2 is SYDVKM. With V trimmed by 7 bases and J by 8 bases, 7 bases remained unmatched. Written as DNA, the CDR3 is TGTGCCAGCAAAACAGGGGCTAGCGAAAAACTGTTTTTT. This encodes CASKTGASEKLFF.

The J gene is TRBJ2-2, the V gene TRBV5-6; D call uncertain. V lost 3 bases to trimming and J lost 2 bases, with 20 bases between them. Germline assignment: CDR1 SGHDT and CDR2 YYEEEE. CDR3 length: 18 amino acids. CDR3 sequence reads: CASSYPERRGYNTGELFF. The CDR3 nucleotides are TGTGCCAGCAGCTATCCGGAGAGGCGAGGTTACAACACCGGGGAGCTGTTTTTT.